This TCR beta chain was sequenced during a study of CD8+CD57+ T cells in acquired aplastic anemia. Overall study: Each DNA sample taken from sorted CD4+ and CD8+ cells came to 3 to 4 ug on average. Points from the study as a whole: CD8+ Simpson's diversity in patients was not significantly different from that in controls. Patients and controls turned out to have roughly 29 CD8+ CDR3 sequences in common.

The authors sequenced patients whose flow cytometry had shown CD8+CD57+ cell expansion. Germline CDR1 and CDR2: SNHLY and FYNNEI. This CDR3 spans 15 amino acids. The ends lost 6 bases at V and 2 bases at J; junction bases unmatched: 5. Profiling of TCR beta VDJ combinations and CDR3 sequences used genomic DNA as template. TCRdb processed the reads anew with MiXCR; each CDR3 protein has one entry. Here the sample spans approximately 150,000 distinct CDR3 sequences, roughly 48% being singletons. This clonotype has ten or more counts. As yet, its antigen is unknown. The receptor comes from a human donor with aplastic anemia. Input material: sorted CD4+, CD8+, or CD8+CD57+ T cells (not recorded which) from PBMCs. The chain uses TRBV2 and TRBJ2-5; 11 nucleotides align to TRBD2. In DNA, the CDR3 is TGTGCCAGCAGGGACCTAGCGGGGGGTCAAGAGACCCAGTACTTC. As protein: CASRDLAGGQETQYF. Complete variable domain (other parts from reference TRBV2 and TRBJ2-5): EPEVTQTPSHQVTQMGQEVILRCVPISNHLYFYWYRQILGQKVEFLVSFYNNEISEKSEIFDDQFSVERPDGSNFTLKIRSTKLEDSAMYFCASRDLAGGQETQYFGPGTRLLVL.